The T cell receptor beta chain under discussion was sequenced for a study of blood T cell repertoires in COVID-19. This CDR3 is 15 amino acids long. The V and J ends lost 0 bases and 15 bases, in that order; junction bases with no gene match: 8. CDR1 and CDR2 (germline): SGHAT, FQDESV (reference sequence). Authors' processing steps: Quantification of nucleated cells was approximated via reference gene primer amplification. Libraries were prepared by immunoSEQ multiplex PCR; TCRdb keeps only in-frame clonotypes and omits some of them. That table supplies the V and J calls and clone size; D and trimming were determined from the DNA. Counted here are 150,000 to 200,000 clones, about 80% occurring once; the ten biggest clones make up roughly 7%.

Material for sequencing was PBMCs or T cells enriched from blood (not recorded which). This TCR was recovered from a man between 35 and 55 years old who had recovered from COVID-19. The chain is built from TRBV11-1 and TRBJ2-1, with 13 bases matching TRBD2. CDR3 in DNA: TGTGCCAGCAGCTTAGCCATGACTAGCGGGGGGCCTACGTTCTTC. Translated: CASSLAMTSGGPTFF.